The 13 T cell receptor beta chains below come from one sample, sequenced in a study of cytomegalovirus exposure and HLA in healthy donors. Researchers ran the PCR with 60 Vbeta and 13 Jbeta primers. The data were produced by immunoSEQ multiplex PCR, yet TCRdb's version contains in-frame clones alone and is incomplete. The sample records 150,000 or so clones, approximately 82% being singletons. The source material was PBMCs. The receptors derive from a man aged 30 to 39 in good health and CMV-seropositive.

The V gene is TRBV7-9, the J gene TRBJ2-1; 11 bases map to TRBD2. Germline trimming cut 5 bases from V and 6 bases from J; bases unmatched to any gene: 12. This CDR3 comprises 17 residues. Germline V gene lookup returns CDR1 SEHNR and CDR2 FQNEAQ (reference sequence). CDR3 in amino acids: CASSRTGTSGGINEQFF. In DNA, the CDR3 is TGTGCCAGCAGCCGAACTGGAACTAGCGGGGGAATCAATGAGCAGTTCTTC.

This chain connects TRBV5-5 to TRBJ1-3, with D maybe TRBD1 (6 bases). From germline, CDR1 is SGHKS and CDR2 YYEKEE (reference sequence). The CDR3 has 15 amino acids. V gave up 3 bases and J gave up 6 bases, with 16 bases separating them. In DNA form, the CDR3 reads TGTGCCAGCAGCTATACGGATCGGACAGAAAACACCATATATTTT. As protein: CASSYTDRTENTIYF.

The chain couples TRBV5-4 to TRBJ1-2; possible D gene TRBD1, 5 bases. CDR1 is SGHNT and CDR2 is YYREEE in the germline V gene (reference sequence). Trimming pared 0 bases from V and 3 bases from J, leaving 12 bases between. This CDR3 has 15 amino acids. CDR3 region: CASSLVELGDYGYTF. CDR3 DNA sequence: TGTGCCAGCAGCTTGGTCGAGCTAGGGGACTATGGCTACACCTTC.

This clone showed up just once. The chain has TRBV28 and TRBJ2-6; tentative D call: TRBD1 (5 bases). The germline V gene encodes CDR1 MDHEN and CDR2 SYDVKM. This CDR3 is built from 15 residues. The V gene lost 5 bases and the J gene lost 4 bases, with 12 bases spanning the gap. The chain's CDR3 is CASSAQGSGANVLTF. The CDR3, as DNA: TGTGCCAGCAGTGCCCAGGGTTCCGGGGCCAACGTCCTGACTTTC.

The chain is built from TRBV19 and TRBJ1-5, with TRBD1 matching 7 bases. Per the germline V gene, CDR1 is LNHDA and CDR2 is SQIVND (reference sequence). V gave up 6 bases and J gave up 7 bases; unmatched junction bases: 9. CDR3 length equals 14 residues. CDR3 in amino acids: CASRNRGFGQPQHF. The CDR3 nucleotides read TGTGCCAGTAGAAACAGGGGATTCGGGCAGCCCCAGCATTTT.

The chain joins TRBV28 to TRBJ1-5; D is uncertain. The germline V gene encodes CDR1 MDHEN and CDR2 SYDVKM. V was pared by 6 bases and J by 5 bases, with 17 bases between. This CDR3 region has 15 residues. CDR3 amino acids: CASSRPDRNDQPQHF. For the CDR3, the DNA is TGTGCCAGCAGCCGTCCTGATAGAAATGATCAGCCCCAGCATTTT.

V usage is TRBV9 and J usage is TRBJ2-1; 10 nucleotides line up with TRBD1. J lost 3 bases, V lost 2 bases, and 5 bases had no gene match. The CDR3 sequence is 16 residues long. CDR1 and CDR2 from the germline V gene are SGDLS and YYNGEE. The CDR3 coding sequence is TGTGCCAGCAGCGTGACCGGGACAGGGGACTACAATGAGCAGTTCTTC. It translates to CASSVTGTGDYNEQFF.

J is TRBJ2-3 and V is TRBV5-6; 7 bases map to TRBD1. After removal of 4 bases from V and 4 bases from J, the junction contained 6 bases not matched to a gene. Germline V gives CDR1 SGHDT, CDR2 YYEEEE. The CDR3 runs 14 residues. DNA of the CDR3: TGTGCCAGCAGCAAGGGACAGCTTTCAGATACGCAGTATTTT. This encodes CASSKGQLSDTQYF.

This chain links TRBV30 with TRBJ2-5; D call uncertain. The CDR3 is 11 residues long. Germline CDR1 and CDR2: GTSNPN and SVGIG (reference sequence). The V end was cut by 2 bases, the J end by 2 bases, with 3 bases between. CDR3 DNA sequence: TGTGCCTGGAGTCTACAAGAGACCCAGTACTTC. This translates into CAWSLQETQYF.

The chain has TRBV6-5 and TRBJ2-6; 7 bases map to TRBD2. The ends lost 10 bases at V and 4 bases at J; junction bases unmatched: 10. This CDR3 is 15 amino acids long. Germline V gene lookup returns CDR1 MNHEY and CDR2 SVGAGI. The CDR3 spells CATRSGGSGANVLTF. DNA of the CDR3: TGTGCCACGCGTTCGGGGGGTTCCGGGGCCAACGTCCTGACTTTC.

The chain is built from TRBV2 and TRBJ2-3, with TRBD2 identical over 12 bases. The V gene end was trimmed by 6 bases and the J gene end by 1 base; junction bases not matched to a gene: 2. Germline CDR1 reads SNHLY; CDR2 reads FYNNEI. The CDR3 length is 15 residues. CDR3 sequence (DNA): TGTGCCAGCAGGAGACTAGCGGGGGGCACAGATACGCAGTATTTT. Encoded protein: CASRRLAGGTDTQYF.

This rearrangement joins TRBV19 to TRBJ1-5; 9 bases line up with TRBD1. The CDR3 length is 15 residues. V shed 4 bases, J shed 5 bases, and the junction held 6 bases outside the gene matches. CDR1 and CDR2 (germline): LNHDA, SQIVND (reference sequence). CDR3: CASSKGQGWDQPQHF. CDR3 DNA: TGTGCCAGTAGTAAGGGACAGGGCTGGGATCAGCCCCAGCATTTT.

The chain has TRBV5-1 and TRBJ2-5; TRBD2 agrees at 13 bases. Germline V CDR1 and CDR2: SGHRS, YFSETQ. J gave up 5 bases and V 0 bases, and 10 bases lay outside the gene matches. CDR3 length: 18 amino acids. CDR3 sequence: CASSLGGTSGAPGETQYF. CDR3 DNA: TGCGCCAGCAGCTTGGGAGGGACTAGCGGGGCTCCGGGGGAGACCCAGTACTTC.